The 8 T cell receptor beta chains below come from one sample, sequenced in a study of T cell responses to AZD1222 COVID-19 vaccine. Only in-frame clones appear in the TCRdb table, and some are missing; sequencing was by immunoSEQ multiplex PCR. The sample lists 120,000 or so clones, roughly 91% occurring once. The sequenced sample was peripheral blood, obtained on day 0 of MenACWY control vaccination. The receptors come from an adult in good health.

This clone was detected once. The V and J genes are TRBV7-8 and TRBJ1-2, with D tentatively TRBD1 (6 bases). The CDR3 sequence is 14 residues long. Germline CDR1 is SGHVS and CDR2 is FQNEAQ. The V gene lost 6 bases and the J gene lost 5 bases, with 16 bases spanning the gap. CDR3 sequence reads: CASSSTGPGYGYTF. The CDR3 DNA sequence: TGTGCCAGCAGTTCAACAGGGCCGGGGTATGGCTACACCTTC.

The V gene is TRBV18, the J gene TRBJ1-2, with D perhaps matching TRBD1 (6 bases). Between the trimmed V and J ends, which lost 2 bases and 0 bases, there was a span of 13 bases. Germline CDR1 and CDR2: KGHSH and LQKENI. The CDR3 has 16 residues. CDR3 protein: CASSPNPTGTNYGYTF. The DNA of the CDR3 is TGTGCCAGCTCACCAAACCCCACAGGGACTAACTATGGCTACACCTTC.

The chain combines TRBV10-2 with TRBJ2-1; 7 bases fit TRBD2. Per the germline V gene, CDR1 is WSHSY and CDR2 is SAAADI. V lost 2 bases and J lost 7; bases outside the gene matches: 8. The CDR3 is 15 amino acids. CDR3 region: CASSEAGATGNEQFF. CDR3 sequence (DNA): TGCGCCAGCAGTGAGGCGGGAGCGACTGGGAATGAGCAGTTCTTC.

This clone occurred a few times. This chain joins TRBV9 and TRBJ2-7; the match to TRBD1 covers 8 bases. The CDR3 spans 17 residues. V dropped 1 base and J dropped 2; count of bases not matched to a gene: 11. CDR1 SGDLS and CDR2 YYNGEE come from the germline V gene. DNA of the CDR3: TGTGCCAGCAGCGTATGCGTAAGGACAGGGTCCACCTACGAGCAGTACTTC. Its translation is CASSVCVRTGSTYEQYF. The full variable domain, in which reference TRBV9 and TRBJ2-7 provide the parts outside the CDR3, is DSGVTQTPKHLITATGQRVTLRCSPRSGDLSVYWYQQSLDQGLQFLIQYYNGEERAKGNILERFSAQQFPDLHSELNLSSLELGDSALYFCASSVCVRTGSTYEQYFGPGTRLTVT.

In its sample, this clone was seen once. V usage is TRBV18 and J usage is TRBJ1-5; 7 bases are a match to TRBD1. The CDR3 contains 14 residues. Losses at the gene ends were 3 bases for V and 4 bases for J; bases not matched to a gene: 3. CDR1 is KGHSH, CDR2 LQKENI, per germline. CDR3 bases: TGTGCCAGCTCACCTGGGACAGTTAATCAGCCCCAGCATTTT. This gives the protein CASSPGTVNQPQHF.

The chain has TRBV5-6 and TRBJ2-5, with D unresolved. Germline-derived CDR1 and CDR2 are SGHDT and YYEEEE. This CDR3 region has 16 residues. Trimming shortened V by 4 bases and J by 4 bases, and 20 bases separated the two germline ends. CDR3 DNA sequence: TGTGCCAGCAGCACCCCGACTGTGCCCGCGGTAGAGACCCAGTACTTC. Encoded protein: CASSTPTVPAVETQYF.

The chain has TRBV3-1 (or the pseudogene TRBV3-2) and TRBJ1-1; TRBD1 might be the D (6 bases). The germline V gene encodes CDR1 LGHDT and CDR2 YNNKEL (reference sequence). The V end was cut by 2 bases, the J end by 10 bases, with 14 bases between. CDR3 length: 13 amino acids. CDR3 loop: CASSQQTGASAFF. In DNA form, the CDR3 reads TGTGCCAGCAGCCAACAAACGGGGGCATCAGCTTTCTTT.

CDR3 DNA sequence: TGTGCCAGCAGTCTGAGCTGGCAAGCCTACGAGCAGTACTTC. Its translation: CASSLSWQAYEQYF. V usage is TRBV27 and J usage is TRBJ2-7, with no clear D. Deletions cut 5 bases from V and 2 bases from J, with 13 bases between. Germline CDR1 MNHEY, CDR2 SMNVEV (reference sequence). The CDR3 totals 14 residues.